The 13 T cell receptor beta chains reported below all come from one sample, sequenced in a study of B cell selection in AIRE deficiency. Sorted regulatory T cells were CD4-positive, CD25-high and CD127-low or negative. Here immunoSEQ multiplex PCR was the method, and the copy in TCRdb shows in-frame clones only, minus some. The sample consists of roughly 18,000 clones, about 93% of them appearing once. The sequenced sample was CD4+CD25+ Tregs sorted from PBMCs. These TCRs come from a human donor in good health.

This chain uses TRBV19 with TRBJ1-4; D might be TRBD1 (5 bases). This CDR3 is built from 12 residues. V lost 10 bases and J lost 8, with 14 bases in between. From germline, CDR1 is LNHDA and CDR2 SQIVND (reference sequence). CDR3 DNA: TGTGCCACCAAAAGCGAGGGGGAAAAACTGTTTTTT. Its protein product is CATKSEGEKLFF.

This chain links TRBV29-1 with TRBJ1-2; 8 bases are shared with TRBD1. Germline V gene data show CDR1 as SQVTM and CDR2 as ANQGSEA. The CDR3 sequence is 12 residues long. CDR3 in amino acids: CCGQGANYGYTF. The CDR3, as DNA: TGCTGCGGACAGGGAGCTAACTATGGCTACACCTTC. The entire variable domain, with the rest obtained from reference TRBV29-1 and TRBJ1-2, is as follows: SAVISQKPSRDICQRGTSLTIQCQVDSQVTMMFWYRQQPGQSLTLIATANQGSEATYESGFVIDKFPISRPNLTFSTLTVSNMSPEDSSIYLCCGQGANYGYTFGSGTRLTVV.

V is TRBV11-3 and J is TRBJ1-1; the D gene is possibly TRBD1 (6 bases). Germline CDR1 SGHNT, CDR2 YENEEA. V shed 1 base and J shed 1 base, with 10 bases lying between them. The length of the CDR3 is 15 residues. The CDR3 protein is CASSLGGGRNTEAFF. CDR3 DNA: TGTGCCAGCAGCTTAGGAGGGGGACGGAACACTGAAGCTTTCTTT.

The chain links TRBV9 to TRBJ2-5; 12 bases fit TRBD1. Unmatched junction bases numbered 11, after V lost 0 bases and J lost 5 bases. Germline V gives CDR1 SGDLS, CDR2 YYNGEE. This CDR3 is built from 18 residues. As DNA, the CDR3 is TGTGCCAGCAGCGTAGTAGGGACAGGGGGCTCAGGTCCGGAGACCCAGTACTTC. It encodes CASSVVGTGGSGPETQYF.

This chain connects TRBV5-4 to TRBJ2-1; TRBD2 aligns across 14 bases. CDR3 length: 19 amino acids. Germline trimming cut 2 bases from V and 3 bases from J; bases unmatched to any gene: 10. The germline V gene encodes CDR1 SGHNT and CDR2 YYREEE (reference sequence). Written as DNA, the CDR3 is TGTGCCAGCAGCTTACCCCCGGGACTAGCGGGAGCGAGCTACAATGAGCAGTTCTTC. Its translation: CASSLPPGLAGASYNEQFF.

The chain carries TRBV7-3 and TRBJ2-1; D may be TRBD2 (6 bases). The CDR3 covers 15 residues. Germline CDR1 is SGHTA and CDR2 is FQGTGA. V lost 8 bases and J 9 bases, leaving 23 bases between the germline ends. The CDR3 DNA is TGTGCCAGCCCCTTAAGGGGACTCGCCCCCATTGAGCAGTTCTTC. Translation: CASPLRGLAPIEQFF.

V usage is TRBV28 and J usage is TRBJ2-5; a possible D gene is TRBD1 (6 bases). This CDR3 has 15 residues. Germline assignment: CDR1 MDHEN and CDR2 SYDVKM. Trimming took 2 bases from V and 5 from J, leaving 15 bases between them. The DNA for the CDR3 is TGTGCCAGCAGTTTAAGGGTGGCCAGGGGTGAGACCCAGTACTTC. Its translation: CASSLRVARGETQYF.

The V call is TRBV19, the J call TRBJ2-3; the D gene is possibly TRBD1 (7 bases). CDR3 length: 22 amino acids. Trimming shortened V by 3 bases and J by 0 bases, and 31 bases separated the two germline ends. CDR1 is LNHDA and CDR2 is SQIVND in the germline V gene (reference sequence). CDR3 nucleotides: TGTGCCAGTAGTATGGGGGGTAGCCCCACCCCCGGAGAGACAGGGAGCACAGATACGCAGTATTTT. Its translation is CASSMGGSPTPGETGSTDTQYF.

This clone is a singleton in its sample. The chain uses TRBV9 and TRBJ1-4; D remains unclear. CDR1 and CDR2 (germline): SGDLS, YYNGEE. V lost 2 bases and J 7 bases, leaving 24 bases between the germline ends. The CDR3 is 18 amino acids. The CDR3 sequence: CASSVTPLGWAGGEKLFF. The CDR3 DNA reads TGTGCCAGCAGCGTGACCCCGCTGGGATGGGCAGGAGGTGAAAAACTGTTTTTT.

J is TRBJ1-3 and V is TRBV12-2. TRBV12-2 is a pseudogene locus. The CDR3 length is 17 residues. CDR3 in DNA: TGTGCAAGTCGCTTAGATCGGGGCAGGGACTCTGGAAACACCATATATTTT. Its translation is CASRLDRGRDSGNTIYF.

J is TRBJ1-2 and V is TRBV6-1, with D uncertain. CDR3 size: 12 residues. The germline V gene has CDR1 MNHNS and CDR2 SASEGT. V lost 2 bases and J 8 bases, leaving 9 bases between the germline ends. CDR3: CASSESLGGYTF. The DNA for the CDR3 is TGTGCCAGCAGTGAATCCCTCGGGGGCTACACCTTC.

CDR3 loop: CASSLDAQLVEQYF. The CDR3 DNA reads as TGTGCCAGCAGCTTAGACGCCCAGCTGGTCGAGCAGTACTTC. The genes are TRBV7-8 and TRBJ2-7; D remains ambiguous. Looked up from germline, CDR1 is SGHVS and CDR2 is FQNEAQ. V was clipped by 1 base and J by 6 bases, with 13 bases between them. The CDR3 has 14 amino acids.

The chain has TRBV6-1 and TRBJ2-7; D gene unclear. Trimming shortened V by 7 bases and J by 7 bases, and 17 bases separated the two germline ends. This CDR3 has 13 amino acids. Germline V gene data show CDR1 as MNHNS and CDR2 as SASEGT. The CDR3 here is CASTPEPLREQYF. CDR3 sequence (DNA): TGTGCCAGCACCCCGGAGCCCCTTCGGGAGCAGTACTTC.